Detailed here is one T cell receptor (beta chain). This clonotype was seen more than once but under ten times. No cognate antigen has been identified for it. No much larger clonotype is one base removed from it; base qualities were not supplied. Every donor in the study was a healthy Caucasian. Using Miltenyi CD45RO+ enrichment and human naive T-cell isolation kits, memory (CD45RO+) and naive T cells were isolated from PBMC. Library method: 5' RACE. Sequencing relied on an Illumina HiSeq 2000. Template switching introduced a universal primer binding site; the final cDNA contained a unique molecular identifier, enabling accurate counting of TCR cDNA molecules. Specific primers in the conserved constant-segment region were used to synthesize first-strand cDNA for the TCR alpha and beta chains. To control for contamination, every cDNA library was double barcoded, receiving both a SMART-Mk sample barcode and Illumina barcodes. Two successive PCR steps introduced TruSeq adapter sequences along with Illumina sample barcodes. The Illumina HiSeq platform was used with custom primers to sequence TCR alpha and beta cDNA libraries. Concerning the study's data processing: Raw reads were processed with MiGEC to extract unique molecular identifiers, and MiXCR was used to determine CDR3 positions. Recombination models were inferred per individual with the repgenHMM and IGoR tools using an EM algorithm. The analysis of shared clonotypes was done with the tcR package in R, with sharing normalized by the product of cloneset sizes. To study raw recombination without the effects of thymic and clonal selection, out-of-frame nonproductive sequences were analyzed. TCRdb handled the public reads itself, with Q25 trimming in fastp and clone calling in MiXCR, and kept productive beta chains. Entries that share a CDR3 protein sequence are merged under the most common genes and DNA. In this record, the V and J calls reflect TCRdb's handling and not the investigators' own analysis. For this sample the table gives about 150,000 distinct CDR3 sequences, of which roughly 3.5% were detected only once. The top ten hold roughly 8% of the sample.

The data derive from a study of identical twins (TCRdb year 2016). Context from the whole study: To test whether fetal clonotypes persist, this study deep-sequenced TCR alpha and beta repertoires from monozygotic twins, from unrelated adults of various ages, and from cord blood. Replicate twin experiments were performed at different times using different library preparation protocols to rule out contamination.

From a lookup of the germline V gene, CDR1 and CDR2 are SGHTA and FQGNSA. Including the terminal cysteine and phenylalanine, the CDR3 comprises 13 residues. Only the CDR3 region is kept as DNA, spanning 39 bases read in frame from base 1. V is pruned by 6 bases and J by 9 bases, leaving 7 bases of the junction without a gene match. What the research found in general, with its limitations: Out-of-frame TCR alpha sequences shared between twins showed an excess of low generation-probability sequences compared with coincidental sharing between unrelated individuals. Abundant cord blood beta clonotypes had fewer insertions, young adult naive repertoires showed a similar but weaker trend, and memory repertoires showed no such trend. Out-of-frame TCR alpha sharing in monozygotic twins was systematically underestimated by recombination models, whereas sharing between unrelated individuals was in agreement with the recombination models. Because the same donors could not be followed over many years, the conclusions depended on cross-sectional statistical analysis. Excess twin sharing in beta out-of-frame sequences was weaker because fewer shared sequences lowered the signal-to-noise ratio. Zero-insertion analyses could be partly confounded by invariant T cells such as MAIT and iNKT, though diverse VJ usage argued against such confounding for most clonotypes.

The chain uses TRBV7-2 and TRBJ2-1; TRBD1 matches 8 bases in the middle. This TCR came from a man younger than 30 in good health. Sequencing used memory T cells sorted from blood. This specimen's cell subset or site label, interpreted: CD45RO+ enriched T cells. The CDR3 region reads CASRYNTGGEQFF. The DNA sequence is TGTGCCAGCAGGTACAATACAGGGGGTGAGCAGTTCTTC.